Below are 28 T cell receptor beta chains sequenced from a single sample in a study of blood T cell repertoires in COVID-19. Sequencing was performed with immunoSEQ multiplex PCR; in TCRdb, only in-frame clones are kept and a portion is missing. This sample has around 64,000 clones, with more than 75% found just once. Sequenced input: peripheral blood. These receptors came from a young woman with acute or convalescent COVID-19.

With regard to this clone: The sample has other DNA sequences that encode this CDR3 too. J is TRBJ2-2 and V is TRBV6-6; the match to TRBD2 covers 7 bases. CDR1 and CDR2 (germline): MNHNY, SVGAGI (reference sequence). J gave up 3 bases and V 1 base, and 2 bases lay outside the gene matches. The CDR3 is made up of 15 amino acids. CDR3 DNA sequence: TGTGCCAGCAGTTACTTGGCGGGAGACACCGGGGAGCTGTTTTTT. Its protein is CASSYLAGDTGELFF.

The rearrangement uses TRBV3-1 (or the pseudogene TRBV3-2) and TRBJ2-1; 11 bases are a match to TRBD2. Germline V gene sequence: CDR1 LGHDT, CDR2 YNNKEL (reference sequence). The CDR3 consists of 18 residues. V shed 1 base, J shed 2 bases, and the junction held 7 bases outside the gene matches. The CDR3 nucleotides are TGTGCCAGCAGCCAAGGACTAGCGGGACCCGTTGCCTACAATGAGCAGTTCTTC. Residues: CASSQGLAGPVAYNEQFF.

The V and J genes are TRBV2 and TRBJ1-1; D perhaps matches TRBD1 (5 bases). CDR1 is SNHLY, CDR2 FYNNEI, per germline. V lost 7 bases, J lost 3 bases, and 12 bases lay in between. This CDR3 spans 13 amino acids. In DNA form, the CDR3 reads TGTGCCAGCACCTGGGGCGGGGACACTGAAGCTTTCTTT. Amino acid sequence: CASTWGGDTEAFF.

This chain links TRBV27 with TRBJ2-3; TRBD1 is a possible D gene (5 bases). The V end was cut by 0 bases, the J end by 6 bases, with 10 bases between. The length of the CDR3 is 14 residues. Per the germline V gene, CDR1 is MNHEY and CDR2 is SMNVEV (reference sequence). The CDR3 reads CASSLSRARDTQYF. In DNA form, the CDR3 reads TGTGCCAGCAGTTTATCCAGGGCCAGGGATACGCAGTATTTT.

The chain joins TRBV28 to TRBJ1-1, with 10 positions matching TRBD1. The germline CDR1 and CDR2 sequences are MDHEN and SYDVKM. The J segment lost 5 bases and the V segment lost 5 bases, leaving 8 bases of the junction unmatched. The CDR3 has 15 amino acids. The CDR3 DNA reads as TGTGCCAGCAGTGCCGGGACAGGGGAAAGGACTGAAGCTTTCTTT. It translates to CASSAGTGERTEAFF.

The V and J genes are TRBV11-3 and TRBJ1-5; TRBD1 aligns across 10 bases. The CDR3 length is 16 residues. In germline, CDR1 is SGHNT, CDR2 YENEEA. The CDR3 DNA follows: TGTCACTACTTGCAGGGACAGGGGTTATTCTGTCAGCCCCAGCATTTT. Protein sequence: CHYLQGQGLFCQPQHF.

The chain joins TRBV5-1 to TRBJ2-5, with 12 bases that match TRBD2. Unmatched junction bases numbered 5, after V lost 4 bases and J lost 1 base. CDR3 size: 16 residues. Looked up from germline, CDR1 is SGHRS and CDR2 is YFSETQ. The CDR3 DNA sequence: TGCGCCAGCAGCGGGACTAGCGGGCTTTTCCAAGAGACCCAGTACTTC. Translated: CASSGTSGLFQETQYF.

The rearrangement links TRBV3-1 (or the pseudogene TRBV3-2) to TRBJ1-2; 7 bases are a match to TRBD1. The germline CDR1 and CDR2 sequences are LGHDT and YNNKEL (reference sequence). J gave up 5 bases and V 1 base, and 7 bases lay outside the gene matches. This CDR3 comprises 15 residues. The CDR3 loop reads CASSQGWDSPYGYTF. The CDR3 nucleotides read TGTGCCAGCAGCCAAGGATGGGACAGCCCTTATGGCTACACCTTC.

The chain carries TRBV9 and TRBJ1-4; D is perhaps TRBD1 (6 bases). Between the trimmed V and J ends, which lost 4 bases and 4 bases, there was a span of 14 bases. CDR3 length: 15 amino acids. Germline V gives CDR1 SGDLS, CDR2 YYNGEE. CDR3 coding DNA: TGTGCCAGCAGCCCCTCGGACAGTCTTAATGAAAAACTGTTTTTT. Residues: CASSPSDSLNEKLFF.

For this clone: Compared with germline, one end of the junction differs, possibly owing to a read error. The rearrangement links TRBV19 to TRBJ1-4; 9 bases align to TRBD1. The CDR3 spans 15 residues. Per germline, CDR1 LNHDA and CDR2 SQIVND (reference sequence). The CDR3 nucleotides are TGTGCCAGTAGTGCGACAGACAGGGGGAATGGAAAACTGTTTTTT. This sequence encodes CASSATDRGNGKLFF.

The gene calls are TRBV2 and TRBJ2-3; 10 bases agree with TRBD1. The germline V gene has CDR1 SNHLY and CDR2 FYNNEI. The CDR3 has 15 amino acids. Trimming at V came to 4 bases and at J to 4 bases, leaving 5 bases not matched to a gene. The chain's CDR3 is CASSGDRGKSDTQYF. DNA of the CDR3: TGTGCCAGCAGTGGGGACAGGGGAAAGTCAGATACGCAGTATTTT. The variable domain in full, completed from reference TRBV2 and TRBJ2-3, reads EPEVTQTPSHQVTQMGQEVILRCVPISNHLYFYWYRQILGQKVEFLVSFYNNEISEKSEIFDDQFSVERPDGSNFTLKIRSTKLEDSAMYFCASSGDRGKSDTQYFGPGTRLTVL.

The J gene is TRBJ2-1, the V gene TRBV28, with 14 bases aligning to TRBD2. The germline V gene encodes CDR1 MDHEN and CDR2 SYDVKM. The CDR3 runs to 17 residues. V trimming: 6 bases; J trimming: 8 bases; junction bases outside the gene matches: 12. The CDR3 DNA reads TGTGCCAGCAGGCGGGGGACTAGCGGGAGCCTTCTCGATGAGCAGTTCTTC. Its protein is CASRRGTSGSLLDEQFF.

The rearrangement uses TRBV13 and TRBJ2-7; 9 positions agree with TRBD1. The germline V gene has CDR1 PRHDT and CDR2 FYEKMQ (reference sequence). V dropped 5 bases and J dropped 5; count of bases not matched to a gene: 7. The CDR3 runs 14 residues. The CDR3 sequence: CASSLYRGLDEQYF. CDR3 bases: TGTGCCAGCAGCCTATACAGGGGGCTCGACGAGCAGTACTTC.

This sequence joins TRBV20-1 and TRBJ2-7; TRBD1 might be the D (6 bases). CDR1 and CDR2 (germline): DFQATT, SNEGSKA (reference sequence). The CDR3 length is 11 residues. The V end lost 5 bases, the J end lost 5 bases, and 10 bases lay between the germline ends. The CDR3 protein is CSAGRGHEQYF. In DNA, the CDR3 is TGCAGTGCTGGCAGGGGCCACGAGCAGTACTTC.

This chain joins TRBV5-6 and TRBJ1-2; 12 nucleotides agree with TRBD1. CDR1 and CDR2 from the germline V gene are SGHDT and YYEEEE. The CDR3 length is 14 residues. J was trimmed by 6 bases and V by 5 bases; bases with no gene match: 5. The CDR3 reads CASSVGQGANGYTF. The DNA of the CDR3 is TGTGCCAGCAGTGTGGGACAGGGGGCTAATGGCTACACCTTC. Looking up the rest from reference TRBV5-6 and TRBJ1-2 gives the full variable domain: DAGVTQSPTHLIKTRGQQVTLRCSPKSGHDTVSWYQQALGQGPQFIFQYYEEEERQRGNFPDRFSGHQFPNYSSELNVNALLLGDSALYLCASSVGQGANGYTFGSGTRLTVV.

This sequence joins TRBV30 and TRBJ1-2; TRBD1 matches at 11 bases. Germline V gene data show CDR1 as GTSNPN and CDR2 as SVGIG (reference sequence). V lost 4 bases and J lost 8; bases outside the gene matches: 9. The CDR3 is 14 residues long. The CDR3 nucleotides read TGTGCCTGGATCTCCGGGACAGGGGGTCGGGGCTACACCTTC. Translating gives CAWISGTGGRGYTF.

This clone appeared a few times. The CDR3 spells CASRGQIITPLHF. DNA for the CDR3: TGTGCCAGCAGGGGACAGATTATAACACCCCTCCACTTT. The rearrangement joins TRBV2 to TRBJ1-6; 7 bases match TRBD1. The CDR3 runs 13 residues. From germline, CDR1 is SNHLY and CDR2 FYNNEI. V shed 6 bases, J shed 11 bases, and the junction held 7 bases outside the gene matches.

The chain combines TRBV29-1 with TRBJ2-1; 11 bases are a match to TRBD2. The CDR3 covers 16 residues. Losses at the gene ends were 4 bases for V and 0 bases for J; bases not matched to a gene: 5. The germline V gene has CDR1 SQVTM and CDR2 ANQGSEA. CDR3 nucleotides: TGCAGCGTTGGGGTAGCGGGAGGGTTCTCCTACAATGAGCAGTTCTTC. Encoded protein: CSVGVAGGFSYNEQFF.

V and J are TRBV2 and TRBJ1-1; maybe TRBD1 (5 bases). The germline V and J ends were trimmed by 3 bases and 6 bases, with 11 bases remaining between them. CDR1 is SNHLY, CDR2 FYNNEI, per germline. The CDR3 consists of 13 residues. The CDR3 nucleotides are TGTGCCAGCAGTGACCTGGGGCACGCTGAAGCTTTCTTT. This translates into CASSDLGHAEAFF.

This clone was recorded once. The rearrangement links TRBV9 to TRBJ2-3; 7 bases match TRBD2. Germline CDR1 is SGDLS and CDR2 is YYNGEE. The CDR3 is 18 amino acids. V was clipped by 0 bases and J by 0 bases; unmatched bases: 10. The CDR3 coding sequence is TGTGCCAGCAGCGTAGAAGATTCTAGCGGTAAAAGCACAGATACGCAGTATTTT. This gives the protein CASSVEDSSGKSTDTQYF.

The J gene is TRBJ2-7, the V gene TRBV21-1; the DNA was not compared with TRBD1, the D call given in the table. TRBV21-1 represents a pseudogene. The CDR3 covers 16 residues. This CDR3 is CASSKGPGQCSYEQYF. In DNA form, the CDR3 reads TGTGCCAGCAGCAAAGGCCCTGGACAGTGCTCCTACGAGCAGTACTTC.

This chain uses TRBV11-2 with TRBJ1-5; no reliable D call. Germline CDR1 SGHAT, CDR2 FQNNGV. The ends were cut back, 1 base at V and 4 bases at J, with 5 bases in the middle. This CDR3 region has 13 residues. CDR3 nucleotide sequence: TGTGCCAGCAGCTTAGGAGAAAATCAGCCCCAGCATTTT. Translated, it gives CASSLGENQPQHF.

The chain employs TRBV5-1 and TRBJ2-7, with D tentatively TRBD2 (6 bases). The ends were cut back, 5 bases at V and 2 bases at J, with 17 bases in the middle. Germline-derived CDR1 and CDR2 are SGHRS and YFSETQ. This CDR3 has 15 amino acids. CDR3 amino acids: CASSASSGGAYEQYF. Here the CDR3 DNA reads TGCGCCAGCAGTGCGTCTTCCGGGGGAGCCTACGAGCAGTACTTC. Drawing the rest from reference TRBV5-1 and TRBJ2-7, the complete variable domain is KAGVTQTPRYLIKTRGQQVTLSCSPISGHRSVSWYQQTPGQGLQFLFEYFSETQRNKGNFPGRFSGRQFSNSRSEMNVSTLELGDSALYLCASSASSGGAYEQYFGPGTRLTVT.

V usage is TRBV7-9 and J usage is TRBJ1-2; D perhaps matches TRBD1 (6 bases). Deletions cut 4 bases from V and 8 bases from J, with 14 bases between. Germline CDR1 reads SEHNR; CDR2 reads FQNEAQ (reference sequence). The CDR3 has 13 amino acids. CDR3 nucleotide sequence: TGTGCCAGCAGCTCTACAGGGTTCGAAGGCTACACCTTC. It is translated as CASSSTGFEGYTF. Complete variable domain (other parts from reference TRBV7-9 and TRBJ1-2): DTGVSQNPRHKITKRGQNVTFRCDPISEHNRLYWYRQTLGQGPEFLTYFQNEAQLEKSRLLSDRFSAERPKGSFSTLEIQRTEQGDSAMYLCASSSTGFEGYTFGSGTRLTVV.

The chain employs TRBV10-2 and TRBJ2-5; D perhaps matches TRBD1 (5 bases). This CDR3 contains 14 residues. V dropped 10 bases and J dropped 7 bases, with 22 bases sitting between them. Germline V CDR1 and CDR2: WSHSY, SAAADI. The DNA of the CDR3 is TGCGCCACCAAGGGCTCAAAAGGGGCTTTGACCCAGTACTTC. Translation: CATKGSKGALTQYF.

V is TRBV18 and J is TRBJ1-1; TRBD1 agrees at 8 bases. The CDR3 length is 12 residues. With V trimmed by 5 bases and J by 4 bases, 0 bases remained unmatched. CDR1 is KGHSH, CDR2 LQKENI, per germline. CDR3 coding DNA: TGTGCCAGCTCAGACAGGGGCACTGAAGCTTTCTTT. Encoded protein: CASSDRGTEAFF. Combining the CDR3 with reference TRBV18 and TRBJ1-1 gives the whole variable domain NAGVMQNPRHLVRRRGQEARLRCSPMKGHSHVYWYRQLPEEGLKFMVYLQKENIIDESGMPKERFSAEFPKEGPSILRIQQVVRGDSAAYFCASSDRGTEAFFGQGTRLTVV.

The CDR3 is CASSLGLAGYNEQFF. The CDR3, as DNA: TGTGCCAGCAGCTTAGGGCTAGCGGGCTACAATGAGCAGTTCTTC. The genes are TRBV11-3 and TRBJ2-1; 8 bases align to TRBD2. Germline V gene lookup returns CDR1 SGHNT and CDR2 YENEEA. V lost 1 base, J lost 3 bases, and 2 bases stayed unmatched. This CDR3 is built from 15 residues. Full variable domain (outside the CDR3, taken from reference TRBV11-3 and TRBJ2-1): EAGVVQSPRYKIIEKKQPVAFWCNPISGHNTLYWYLQNLGQGPELLIRYENEEAVDDSQLPKDRFSAERLKGVDSTLKIQPAELGDSAVYLCASSLGLAGYNEQFFGPGTRLTVL.

This clone appeared a few times. The chain couples TRBV27 to TRBJ2-1; TRBD2 agrees at 9 bases. V trimming: 4 bases; J trimming: 7 bases; junction bases outside the gene matches: 11. Per the germline V gene, CDR1 is MNHEY and CDR2 is SMNVEV (reference sequence). The CDR3 totals 16 residues. CDR3 DNA sequence: TGTGCCAGCAGTTCGCCCGGGCGGGGGGGATGGAATGAGCAGTTCTTC. Translated, it gives CASSSPGRGGWNEQFF.